The next 8 T cell receptor beta chains were all read from a single sample in a study of blood T cell repertoires in COVID-19. Profiling relied on immunoSEQ multiplex PCR, and the TCRdb table lists in-frame clones only, not all of them. The table has fewer than 250,000 clones, approximately 86% seen once; the top ten hold just under 25%. Specimen: PBMCs or T cells enriched from blood (not recorded which). These receptors were obtained from a woman between 35 and 50 years old in a cohort exposed to, infected with or recovered from COVID-19 (not recorded which).

The V gene is TRBV7-6, the J gene TRBJ2-5, with 10 bases aligning to TRBD1. The CDR3 consists of 15 residues. J lost 4 bases, V lost 3 bases, and 5 bases had no gene match. Per the germline V gene, CDR1 is SGHVS and CDR2 is FNYEAQ. CDR3 sequence: CASSFRDRGGETQYF. CDR3 nucleotides: TGTGCCAGCAGCTTCCGGGACAGGGGAGGAGAGACCCAGTACTTC. The variable domain in full, completed from reference TRBV7-6 and TRBJ2-5, reads GAGVSQSPRYKVTKRGQDVALRCDPISGHVSLYWYRQALGQGPEFLTYFNYEAQQDKSGLPNDRFSAERPEGSISTLTIQRTEQRDSAMYRCASSFRDRGGETQYFGPGTRLLVL.

This clone has only one observation. The chain couples TRBV7-7 to TRBJ2-2, with a possible D match to TRBD2 (5 bases). The CDR3 consists of 13 residues. Trimming stripped 5 bases from V and 5 bases from J, with 9 bases between. The germline gives CDR1 SSHAT, CDR2 FNYEAQ (reference sequence). CDR3 sequence (DNA): TGTGCCAGCAGCCTGACGGGAACCGGGGAGCTGTTTTTT. Its translation: CASSLTGTGELFF.

The chain couples TRBV6-5 to TRBJ2-1; D not resolved. From germline, CDR1 is MNHEY and CDR2 SVGAGI. CDR3 length: 12 residues. V was cut by 5 bases and J by 4 bases, with 6 bases left in between. The DNA for the CDR3 is TGTGCCAGCAGTACGGAGTACAATGAGCAGTTCTTC. Protein: CASSTEYNEQFF.

V and J are TRBV11-2 and TRBJ2-3; 13 bases are shared with TRBD2. J gave up 3 bases and V 6 bases, and 12 bases lay outside the gene matches. Germline V lookup: CDR1 SGHAT, CDR2 FQNNGV. CDR3 length: 18 residues. CDR3 sequence: CASRKLAGGPGETDTQYF. DNA for the CDR3: TGTGCCAGCAGGAAACTAGCGGGAGGGCCGGGGGAGACAGATACGCAGTATTTT.

The V gene is TRBV19, the J gene TRBJ1-6, with 9 bases identical to TRBD1. V trimming: 4 bases; J trimming: 2 bases; junction bases outside the gene matches: 3. CDR1 and CDR2 (germline): LNHDA, SQIVND (reference sequence). CDR3 length: 16 residues. The CDR3: CASSKDRGAYNSPLHF. The CDR3 DNA follows: TGTGCCAGTAGTAAGGACAGGGGTGCCTATAATTCACCCCTCCACTTT.

The genes are TRBV5-4 and TRBJ2-5; 9 bases map to TRBD2. Germline V gene lookup returns CDR1 SGHNT and CDR2 YYREEE (reference sequence). V gave up 0 bases and J gave up 2 bases; unmatched junction bases: 5. This CDR3 region has 16 residues. As DNA, the CDR3 is TGTGCCAGCAGCTTGGTATTGGCGGGAGGGCAAGAGACCCAGTACTTC. Translation: CASSLVLAGGQETQYF.

In this sample, this clone turned up once. Other DNA sequences within the sample encode an identical CDR3. The chain is built from TRBV28 and TRBJ1-5; tentative D call: TRBD1 (6 bases). Germline-derived CDR1 and CDR2 are MDHEN and SYDVKM. The CDR3 has 12 amino acids. V gave up 6 bases and J gave up 6 bases, with 9 bases separating them. In DNA form, the CDR3 reads TGTGCCAGCAGACAGGGTAGTCAGCCCCAGCATTTT. It translates to CASRQGSQPQHF.

In DNA form, the CDR3 reads TGTGCCAGCAGCCCCCAGGACAGACTGAACACTGAAGCTTTCTTT. Translated: CASSPQDRLNTEAFF. The chain recombines TRBV9 with TRBJ1-1, with a weak D call TRBD1 (6 bases). V shed 4 bases and J shed 0 bases, with 13 bases lying between them. CDR1 SGDLS and CDR2 YYNGEE come from the germline V gene. The CDR3 sequence is 15 residues long.